Each of the 15 T cell receptor beta chains below was sequenced from the same sample in a study of metastatic and nonmetastatic thyroid tumors. TCRdb ran MiXCR on the PCR reads. The data hold some 40,000 clones, with 20% to 30% observed a single time. All patients were treatment-naive before thyroid surgery. Sequenced sample: tumor tissue. These receptors all stem from a female donor with papillary thyroid cancer or a benign thyroid nodule (not recorded which). Some clones in this sample may be carry-over from other donors' samples.

This clone was detected a few times. The chain employs TRBV10-1 and TRBJ2-7; a weak D match, TRBD1 (6 bases). This CDR3 region has 16 residues. Deletions cut 0 bases from V and 1 base from J, with 13 bases between. CDR1 is WNHNN and CDR2 is SYGVQD in the germline V gene (reference sequence). This chain's CDR3 is CASSESSGDNSYEQYF. The CDR3 nucleotides read TGCGCCAGCAGTGAGTCGTCAGGGGACAATTCCTACGAGCAGTACTTC.

This clone was seen at least ten times. The chain links TRBV20-1 to TRBJ2-5; 7 bases line up with TRBD2. The CDR3 contains 13 residues. The germline gives CDR1 DFQATT, CDR2 SNEGSKA (reference sequence). With V trimmed by 4 bases and J by 2 bases, 4 bases remained unmatched. The CDR3 DNA follows: TGCAGTGCTATATCAGCGGGACAAGAGACCCAGTACTTC. Translation gives CSAISAGQETQYF.

This clone was observed a handful of times. The gene calls are TRBV5-1 and TRBJ2-5, with 13 positions matching TRBD2. J gave up 5 bases and V 4 bases, and 8 bases lay outside the gene matches. There are 16 residues in the CDR3. CDR1 is SGHRS, CDR2 YFSETQ, per germline. The CDR3 DNA is TGCGCCAGCAGCGAATGGACTAGCGGGAGACTTGAGACCCAGTACTTC. This encodes CASSEWTSGRLETQYF.

Ten or more counts support this clone. This CDR3 is also generated by other DNA sequences in the sample. V and J are TRBV6-1 and TRBJ2-7; D perhaps matches TRBD2 (5 bases). The germline V and J ends were trimmed by 5 bases and 6 bases, with 8 bases remaining between them. CDR1 and CDR2 from the germline V gene are MNHNS and SASEGT. The length of the CDR3 is 11 residues. This CDR3 is CASSQRSEQYF. CDR3 DNA: TGTGCCAGCAGTCAGCGGAGCGAGCAGTACTTC.

This clone is classed as medium-sized. This chain connects TRBV2 to TRBJ2-5, with a possible D match to TRBD2 (5 bases). The CDR3 is 11 residues long. Germline CDR1 and CDR2: SNHLY and FYNNEI. V shed 11 bases and J shed 2 bases, with 9 bases lying between them. The DNA for the CDR3 is TGTGCCGGCGGGCAGCAAGAGACCCAGTACTTC. Encoded protein: CAGGQQETQYF.

This clone was counted at least ten times. The chain is built from TRBV7-2 and TRBJ1-5, with 9 bases aligning to TRBD1. Per germline, CDR1 SGHTA and CDR2 FQGNSA. Trimming removed 4 bases from V and 5 bases from J; junction bases left unmatched: 6. The CDR3 runs to 15 residues. The CDR3 spells CASSYDRGMDQPQHF. CDR3 nucleotides: TGTGCCAGCAGCTACGACAGGGGGATGGATCAGCCCCAGCATTTT.

The chain joins TRBV11-3 to TRBJ2-3; 8 nucleotides align to TRBD2. There are 15 residues in the CDR3. After removal of 2 bases from V and 4 bases from J, the junction contained 5 bases not matched to a gene. CDR1 and CDR2 (germline): SGHNT, YENEEA. CDR3 sequence reads: CASSLSAGGPDTQYF. In DNA form, the CDR3 reads TGTGCCAGCAGCTTATCTGCGGGAGGACCAGATACGCAGTATTTT.

This clone has at least ten counts. The rearrangement uses TRBV7-2 and TRBJ1-2; 9 bases are a match to TRBD1. J lost 8 bases, V lost 5 bases, and 9 bases had no gene match. Germline V CDR1 and CDR2: SGHTA, FQGNSA. The CDR3 spans 14 residues. DNA of the CDR3: TGTGCCAGCAGCCCATTCGACAGGGGGATGGGCTACACCTTC. Translated: CASSPFDRGMGYTF.

J is TRBJ2-2 and V is TRBV27; a weak D match, TRBD1 (7 bases). V was cut by 6 bases and J by 8 bases, with 16 bases left in between. CDR3 length: 14 residues. Per the germline V gene, CDR1 is MNHEY and CDR2 is SMNVEV (reference sequence). The CDR3 spells CASSLSRGEGELFF. The CDR3 DNA sequence: TGTGCCAGCAGCTTAAGCAGGGGGGAAGGGGAGCTGTTTTTT.

Concerning this clone: One end of the junction varies from germline; a read error may be responsible. The V call is TRBV6-1, the J call TRBJ2-7, with D perhaps TRBD1 or TRBD2 (5 bases each). CDR3 length: 14 residues. Germline V lookup: CDR1 MNHNS, CDR2 SASEGT. The CDR3 is CASSPSWGSGEQYF. CDR3 in DNA: TGTGCCAGCAGTCCCAGCTGGGGGAGCGGTGAGCAATACTTC.

The CDR3 loop reads CASSSAGAGYTF. Here the CDR3 DNA reads TGTGCCAGTAGTAGCGCCGGGGCCGGCTACACCTTC. The rearrangement uses TRBV19 and TRBJ1-2, with D possibly matching TRBD1 (5 bases). V was pared by 4 bases and J by 8 bases, with 11 bases between. The germline CDR1 and CDR2 sequences are LNHDA and SQIVND (reference sequence). This CDR3 region has 12 residues.

A few counts support this clone. The chain employs TRBV6-5 and TRBJ2-7, with D perhaps matching TRBD1 (5 bases). The CDR3 sequence is 15 residues long. Germline V gene sequence: CDR1 MNHEY, CDR2 SVGAGI. V lost 3 bases to trimming and J lost 3 bases, with 15 bases between them. The CDR3 DNA sequence: TGTGCCAGCAGTTATTATATCGACAGTTACTACGAGCAGTACTTC. Translating gives CASSYYIDSYYEQYF.

A few counts support this clone. This may stem from a read error, because a much larger clone lies one nucleotide away. The chain has TRBV27 and TRBJ2-2; 7 nucleotides agree with TRBD2. The CDR3 contains 16 residues. Looked up from germline, CDR1 is MNHEY and CDR2 is SMNVEV (reference sequence). The CDR3 region has the DNA TGTGCCAGCGGTCCGCGGTGGGGGGGGAACGCCGGGCAGCTGTTTTTC. Translating it yields CASGPRWGGNAGQLFF.

This chain links TRBV6-1 with TRBJ1-1; 8 nucleotides agree with TRBD1. From germline, CDR1 is MNHNS and CDR2 SASEGT. The trim removed 6 bases at V and 4 bases at J, leaving 4 bases unmatched. CDR3 size: 13 residues. The CDR3, as DNA: TGTGCCAGCAGCGTGACAGGGGTCACTGAAGCTTTCTTT. As protein: CASSVTGVTEAFF.

This clone was seen at least ten times. The chain recombines TRBV7-8 with TRBJ2-6; no firm D call. Trimming took off 4 bases at V and 0 bases at J, with 1 base between the two ends. The CDR3 length is 13 residues. Germline-derived CDR1 and CDR2 are SGHVS and FQNEAQ. This chain's CDR3 is CASSYSGANVLTF. In DNA form, the CDR3 reads TGTGCCAGCAGCTACTCTGGGGCCAACGTCCTGACTTTC.